This T cell receptor (beta chain) was sequenced during a study of cytomegalovirus exposure and HLA in healthy donors. Study outcomes and limitations: The classifier reportedly diagnosed cytomegalovirus status with high specificity and sensitivity. Many donors shared some public TCRs, even though most TCR sequences were rare.

Trimming pared 6 bases from V and 6 bases from J, leaving 14 bases between. The CDR3 runs 13 residues. CDR1 is KGHSH, CDR2 LQKENI, per germline. Comments on this clone: The antigen remains undetermined.

Clones were sequenced by immunoSEQ multiplex PCR, and TCRdb holds only the in-frame ones, with some missing. The table has tens of thousands of clones, roughly 83% seen once; the top ten hold about an eighth. The source material was PBMCs. V and J are TRBV18 and TRBJ1-2; D may be TRBD1 (5 bases). The receptor was isolated from a woman aged 18-29 years in good health and CMV-seropositive. CDR3 DNA: TGTGCCAGCTCTGGGGCTGCGTGGGATGGCTACACCTTC. Amino acid sequence: CASSGAAWDGYTF.